Below are 20 T cell receptor beta chains sequenced from a single sample in a study of shared clonotypes between healthy human individuals. TCRdb keeps only in-frame clones here, not all; method: immunoSEQ multiplex PCR. The sample comprises about 450,000 clones, 79% of which are singletons, and roughly an eighth rests with the top ten. The sequencing sample was made of PBMCs. Receptors originate from a woman aged 40 to 50 in good health. Some clones in this sample may be carry-over from other donors' samples.

This chain uses TRBV2 with TRBJ2-1; D is perhaps TRBD1 or TRBD2 (5 bases each). The V and J ends lost 8 bases and 5 bases respectively, with 13 bases between them. Per germline, CDR1 SNHLY and CDR2 FYNNEI. CDR3 length: 13 residues. The CDR3 DNA reads TGTGCCAGCGCAACCGGGACCGACAATGAGCAGTTCTTC. Its translation is CASATGTDNEQFF.

The chain joins TRBV2 to TRBJ1-5, with a weak D call TRBD1 (5 bases). Germline V gene data show CDR1 as SNHLY and CDR2 as FYNNEI. With 10 bases removed from V and 3 bases from J, the gap between germline ends came to 13 bases. The CDR3 extends over 13 amino acids. CDR3 in amino acids: CATAVGDNQPQHF. The CDR3 nucleotides are TGTGCCACAGCAGTAGGGGACAATCAGCCCCAGCATTTT.

The V call is TRBV28, the J call TRBJ1-1; no definite D call. There are 11 residues in the CDR3. Trimming stripped 6 bases from V and 8 bases from J, with 10 bases between. Germline CDR1 reads MDHEN; CDR2 reads SYDVKM. CDR3: CASSLRWEAFF. The CDR3 DNA reads as TGTGCCAGCAGCCTGAGGTGGGAAGCTTTCTTT.

The chain couples TRBV30 to TRBJ2-5; a weak D match, TRBD2 (5 bases). Germline V CDR1 and CDR2: GTSNPN, SVGIG (reference sequence). The V end was cut by 1 base, the J end by 5 bases, with 8 bases between. The CDR3 covers 12 residues. The CDR3 DNA follows: TGTGCCTGGAGTGGGCCGGGGGAGACCCAGTACTTC. Its protein is CAWSGPGETQYF.

Only one count was recorded for this clone. This chain links TRBV6-1 with TRBJ1-2; 8 bases agree with TRBD1. This CDR3 spans 16 amino acids. Germline CDR1 MNHNS, CDR2 SASEGT. After removal of 2 bases from V and 4 bases from J, the junction contained 9 bases not matched to a gene. In nucleotides, the CDR3 is TGTGCCAGCAGTGAATATACAGGGGGGAAGATCTATGGCTACACCTTC. This encodes CASSEYTGGKIYGYTF.

The chain couples TRBV5-6 to TRBJ2-6; tentative D call: TRBD1 (5 bases). This CDR3 is built from 15 residues. CDR1 SGHDT and CDR2 YYEEEE come from the germline V gene. Trimming stripped 0 bases from V and 3 bases from J, with 7 bases between. Here the CDR3 reads CASSLGRGGANVLTF. CDR3 sequence (DNA): TGTGCCAGCAGCTTGGGTAGGGGTGGGGCCAACGTCCTGACTTTC.

The CDR3 sequence is CATSRDRVSGLAGELGGIDTQYF. CDR3 nucleotides: TGTGCCACCAGCAGAGATCGGGTTTCAGGACTAGCGGGAGAATTAGGGGGTATAGATACGCAGTATTTT. This chain uses TRBV15 with TRBJ2-3; 13 nucleotides line up with TRBD2. Germline CDR1 LNHNV, CDR2 YYDKDF (reference sequence). V gave up 0 bases and J gave up 5 bases; unmatched junction bases: 23. This CDR3 region has 23 residues.

This chain connects TRBV19 to TRBJ2-1, with D uncertain. There are 15 residues in the CDR3. The V gene's germline CDR1 is LNHDA and CDR2 SQIVND (reference sequence). The V end was cut by 4 bases, the J end by 6 bases, with 16 bases between. CDR3 sequence (DNA): TGTGCCAGTAGTACCCCGGGTGGCGCTTTCAATGAGCAGTTCTTC. Translating gives CASSTPGGAFNEQFF. The full variable domain, in which reference TRBV19 and TRBJ2-1 provide the parts outside the CDR3, is DGGITQSPKYLFRKEGQNVTLSCEQNLNHDAMYWYRQDPGQGLRLIYYSQIVNDFQKGDIAEGYSVSREKKESFPLTVTSAQKNPTAFYLCASSTPGGAFNEQFFGPGTRLTVL.

The V call is TRBV10-1, the J call TRBJ1-5; possibly TRBD1 for D (5 bases). Germline V CDR1 and CDR2: WNHNN, SYGVQD (reference sequence). V lost 5 bases to trimming and J lost 8 bases, with 13 bases between them. This CDR3 comprises 13 residues. Written as DNA, the CDR3 is TGCGCCAGCAGTCCGGGACCAGGAAAGCCCCAGCATTTT. Amino acid sequence: CASSPGPGKPQHF.

This chain links TRBV5-1 with TRBJ2-5; D gene uncertain. V lost 0 bases and J 5 bases, leaving 11 bases between the germline ends. Germline loops: CDR1 SGHRS, CDR2 YFSETQ. The CDR3 sequence is 14 residues long. CDR3 region: CASSLDLGQETQYF. As DNA, the CDR3 is TGCGCCAGCAGCTTGGATCTAGGTCAGGAGACCCAGTACTTC.

The chain has TRBV13 and TRBJ2-7; weak D call: TRBD1 (5 bases). Trimming took off 5 bases at V and 1 base at J, with 12 bases between the two ends. Germline V gene data show CDR1 as PRHDT and CDR2 as FYEKMQ (reference sequence). The CDR3 extends over 14 amino acids. The chain's CDR3 is CASSPRTGSYEQYF. In nucleotides, the CDR3 is TGTGCCAGCAGCCCGAGAACAGGTTCCTACGAGCAGTACTTC.

This clone occurred once. The rearrangement joins TRBV9 to TRBJ2-7; D is unclear. CDR1 is SGDLS, CDR2 YYNGEE, per germline. The CDR3 is made up of 14 amino acids. Trimming removed 1 base at V and 2 bases at J, with 10 bases between. The CDR3 sequence is CASSVSPQPYEQYF. The CDR3 bases are TGTGCCAGCAGCGTATCCCCGCAGCCCTACGAGCAGTACTTC. Supplemented by reference TRBV9 and TRBJ2-7, the full variable domain reads DSGVTQTPKHLITATGQRVTLRCSPRSGDLSVYWYQQSLDQGLQFLIQYYNGEERAKGNILERFSAQQFPDLHSELNLSSLELGDSALYFCASSVSPQPYEQYFGPGTRLTVT.

CDR3 sequence: CASSNRGPIYF. CDR3 in DNA: TGTGCCAGCAGCAACAGAGGGCCTATATACTTC. The chain has TRBV7-2 and TRBJ2-7; a possible D gene is TRBD2 (5 bases). V was trimmed by 5 bases and J by 13 bases, leaving 15 bases between them. The germline V gene encodes CDR1 SGHTA and CDR2 FQGNSA. The CDR3 length is 11 residues.

A word on this clone: A read error is the likely source, as a far larger clone sits one nucleotide away. V usage is TRBV11-2 and J usage is TRBJ1-3; D gene uncertain. The CDR3 is 12 amino acids. Germline CDR1 is SGHAT and CDR2 is FQNNGV. The V end lost 2 bases, the J end lost 4 bases, and 3 bases lay between the germline ends. CDR3 coding DNA: TGTGCCAGCAGCTTACAGGGAAACACCATATATTTT. It is translated as CASSLQGNTIYF.

This clone was picked up one time. The CDR3 DNA reads as TGTGCCAGCAGTGAACAAGGAGCGAACACTGAAGCTTTCTTT. Translating it yields CASSEQGANTEAFF. The chain combines TRBV6-1 with TRBJ1-1, with D unclear. The CDR3 runs to 14 residues. The V and J ends lost 2 bases and 1 base respectively, with 8 bases between them. CDR1 and CDR2 from the germline V gene are MNHNS and SASEGT.

On this clone: Other DNA variants within this sample encode the same CDR3. The J gene is TRBJ2-7, the V gene TRBV27; D remains unclear. The V end lost 2 bases, the J end lost 3 bases, and 2 bases lay between the germline ends. The CDR3 is 11 residues long. Germline V gene data show CDR1 as MNHEY and CDR2 as SMNVEV (reference sequence). CDR3 in DNA: TGTGCCAGCAGTTTAGGCTACGAGCAGTACTTC. Translated: CASSLGYEQYF.

The sample holds a few counts of this clone. The V call is TRBV5-1, the J call TRBJ2-3; either TRBD1 or TRBD2 may fit D (7 bases each). Germline V CDR1 and CDR2: SGHRS, YFSETQ. Trimming left V 4 bases short and J 0 bases short, with 18 bases between. CDR3 length: 17 residues. In nucleotides, the CDR3 is TGCGCCAGCAGCACCATCAGGGGGAGGGCCAGCACAGATACGCAGTATTTT. Protein sequence: CASSTIRGRASTDTQYF.

This chain joins TRBV23-1 and TRBJ2-7; weak D call: TRBD1 (6 bases). Being an ORF, TRBV23-1 has a function that is uncertain. Trimming stripped 7 bases from V and 6 bases from J, with 22 bases between. This CDR3 has 15 residues. CDR3: CASTQPQGLRCEQYF. The CDR3 DNA is TGCGCCAGCACCCAGCCGCAGGGGCTGAGGTGCGAGCAGTACTTC.

The rearrangement links TRBV4-2 to TRBJ1-3; D gene ambiguous. The CDR3 sequence is 16 residues long. Germline V lookup: CDR1 LGHNA, CDR2 YNFKEQ. Between the trimmed V and J ends, which lost 0 bases and 3 bases, there was a span of 12 bases. The CDR3 DNA sequence: TGTGCCAGCAGCCAAGATCTGAATCCCGGTGGAAACACCATATATTTT. Translated: CASSQDLNPGGNTIYF.

This clone turned up a few times. This sequence joins TRBV6-4 and TRBJ1-3, with D possibly being TRBD1 (6 bases). Trimming left V 4 bases short and J 4 bases short, with 14 bases between. The germline CDR1 and CDR2 sequences are MRHNA and SNTAGT. CDR3 size: 15 residues. The CDR3 is CASSGRGWGGNTIYF. In nucleotides, the CDR3 is TGTGCCAGCAGTGGCAGGGGTTGGGGAGGAAACACCATATATTTT.